This TCR beta chain comes out of a study of blood T cell repertoires in COVID-19. Study summary: Samples representing acute and convalescent COVID-19 were sourced from the United States, Italy and Spain. T cells, B-cell-depleted T cells, or PBMCs provided the cDNA or gDNA that served as material.

Looked up from germline, CDR1 is WSHSY and CDR2 is SAAADI. After removal of 6 bases from V and 7 bases from J, the junction contained 8 bases not matched to a gene. The CDR3 totals 15 residues. Original processing notes: Amplified reference gene primers provided the basis for estimating nucleated cell counts. Generated by immunoSEQ multiplex PCR, the TCRdb table keeps only in-frame clones and is missing some. Clone size and V and J calls were adopted from that table, with D and trimming inferred from the DNA. The profile shows 90,000 to 120,000 clones, approximately 92% of them singletons. The source material was peripheral blood. V usage is TRBV10-2 and J usage is TRBJ2-1; 11 bases agree with TRBD1. The sequence derives from a woman aged 80 or older with acute or convalescent COVID-19. The CDR3 region has the DNA TGCGCCAGCAGCATGACGGACAGGGGGCGTAATGAGCAGTTCTTC. Amino acid sequence: CASSMTDRGRNEQFF.